Described below is a single T cell receptor beta chain sequence and its context. Unique molecular identifiers tagged the TCRbeta library. TCRdb reprocessed the PCR reads with MiXCR, giving one entry per CDR3 protein. Altogether some 590,000 distinct CDR3 sequences are present, roughly a tenth being singletons, with the ten largest covering about 4%. This record belongs to a study of T-cell reconstitution after alpha-beta-depleted transplantation in children. Looked up from germline, CDR1 is SGHTA and CDR2 is FQGNSA. This CDR3 has 14 amino acids. Losses at the gene ends were 5 bases for V and 5 bases for J; bases not matched to a gene: 6.

This specimen consisted of PBMCs from the stem cell graft donor, obtained from the stem cell graft. V and J are TRBV7-2 and TRBJ2-4, with 7 bases identical to TRBD2. The TCR was taken from a human donor who donated a stem cell graft to a child with acute myeloid leukemia. CDR3 amino acids: CASSRGGSENIQYF. Here the CDR3 DNA reads TGTGCCAGCAGCAGGGGAGGGAGTGAAAACATTCAGTACTTC.